These 22 T cell receptor beta chains were sequenced from one sample in a study of T cells after yellow fever vaccination. TCRdb re-called the 5' RACE reads with MiXCR, one entry per CDR3 protein. The profile shows under 550,000 distinct CDR3 sequences, 20% to 25% of them singletons. The sample in question was PBMCs, obtained roughly 20 days after the first yellow fever vaccination. These receptors were obtained from a young man who received the YFV17D yellow fever vaccine.

The chain recombines TRBV7-9 with TRBJ2-7; D is unresolved. CDR3 size: 14 residues. Deletions cut 2 bases from V and 2 bases from J, with 10 bases between. Germline-derived CDR1 and CDR2 are SEHNR and FQNEAQ (reference sequence). As DNA, the CDR3 is TGTGCCAGCAGCTTACTCAGGAGTCCCTACGAGCAGTACTTC. Protein: CASSLLRSPYEQYF. Drawing the rest from reference TRBV7-9 and TRBJ2-7, the complete variable domain is DTGVSQNPRHKITKRGQNVTFRCDPISEHNRLYWYRQTLGQGPEFLTYFQNEAQLEKSRLLSDRFSAERPKGSFSTLEIQRTEQGDSAMYLCASSLLRSPYEQYFGPGTRLTVT.

This clonotype was detected a few times. V is TRBV3-1 and J is TRBJ2-2, with D uncertain. The CDR3 runs to 14 residues. The germline CDR1 and CDR2 sequences are LGHDT and YNNKEL (reference sequence). V lost 6 bases and J lost 0, with 8 bases in between. The CDR3: CASRKPSNTGELFF. In DNA, the CDR3 is TGTGCCAGCAGGAAACCCTCGAACACCGGGGAGCTGTTTTTT.

This clonotype showed up just a few times. The junction differs from germline at one of its ends, possibly a read error. The chain has TRBV7-2 and TRBJ2-3; D not resolved. The CDR3 extends over 13 amino acids. Germline V gene lookup returns CDR1 SGHTA and CDR2 FQGNSA. The CDR3: CASSSTIADTQYF. The CDR3 DNA is TGTGCCAGCAGCTCAACTATAGCAGACACGCAGTATTTT.

Many counts were recorded for this clonotype. The J gene is TRBJ2-5, the V gene TRBV15; tentatively, D is TRBD2 (5 bases). CDR3 length: 15 amino acids. Looked up from germline, CDR1 is LNHNV and CDR2 is YYDKDF (reference sequence). Trimming cost V 3 bases and J 3 bases, with 14 bases left between them. CDR3 sequence reads: CATSSETDGEETQYF. CDR3 coding DNA: TGTGCCACCAGCAGCGAGACGGACGGGGAAGAGACCCAGTACTTC.

A few counts support this clonotype. The rearrangement joins TRBV4-1 to TRBJ2-1, with 8 positions matching TRBD2. The CDR3 runs 17 residues. The trim removed 1 base at V and 7 bases at J, leaving 12 bases unmatched. The germline gives CDR1 MGHRA, CDR2 YSYEKL. The CDR3 sequence is CASSQVASGGPKNEQFF. CDR3 coding DNA: TGCGCCAGCAGCCAAGTGGCAAGCGGGGGACCAAAAAATGAGCAGTTCTTC.

V and J are TRBV20-1 and TRBJ1-5; TRBD1 is a possible D gene (5 bases). Germline CDR1 is DFQATT and CDR2 is SNEGSKA (reference sequence). This CDR3 region has 14 residues. With 2 bases removed from V and 3 bases from J, the gap between germline ends came to 11 bases. The CDR3 protein is CSARPGPFNQPQHF. The CDR3 nucleotides are TGCAGTGCTAGACCGGGACCCTTCAATCAGCCCCAGCATTTT.

This clonotype has just a few counts. V and J are TRBV20-1 and TRBJ2-1; 8 nucleotides match TRBD2. J lost 8 bases, V lost 0 bases, and 9 bases had no gene match. Germline V gene data show CDR1 as DFQATT and CDR2 as SNEGSKA (reference sequence). CDR3 length: 15 amino acids. The CDR3 here is CSARDLGGAFDEQFF. The CDR3 DNA reads TGCAGTGCTAGAGATCTCGGGGGGGCCTTCGATGAGCAGTTCTTC.

This clonotype came up once. The V call is TRBV20-1, the J call TRBJ2-2; D gene uncertain. Deletions cut 0 bases from V and 0 bases from J, with 5 bases between. The CDR3 runs 14 residues. Germline lookup yields CDR1 DFQATT and CDR2 SNEGSKA (reference sequence). CDR3 loop: CSARDETNTGELFF. The CDR3 coding sequence is TGCAGTGCTAGAGATGAGACGAACACCGGGGAGCTGTTTTTT.

The rearrangement uses TRBV6-1 and TRBJ2-1; 11 positions agree with TRBD2. CDR1 is MNHNS and CDR2 is SASEGT in the germline V gene. J lost 4 bases, V lost 5 bases, and 10 bases had no gene match. The CDR3 extends over 17 amino acids. The CDR3 here is CASSLALAGDNYNEQFF. DNA of the CDR3: TGTGCCAGCAGTCTCGCACTAGCGGGGGATAATTACAATGAGCAGTTCTTC.

The chain is built from TRBV12-3 or TRBV12-4 and TRBJ1-1, with D perhaps TRBD1 (5 bases). The CDR3 covers 17 residues. V shed 6 bases and J shed 2 bases, with 22 bases lying between them. This CDR3 is CASSRNRQYSINTEAFF. The CDR3, as DNA: TGTGCCAGCAGCCGGAATCGACAGTACTCCATAAACACTGAAGCTTTCTTT.

The chain joins TRBV3-1 to TRBJ1-5; TRBD1 might be the D (6 bases). The CDR3 contains 20 residues. V lost 0 bases and J 4 bases, leaving 25 bases between the germline ends. From germline, CDR1 is LGHDT and CDR2 YNNKEL (reference sequence). The CDR3 DNA reads as TGTGCCAGCAGCCAAGAAGGTCTGGGTGGGGGGGGCCATGTTAATCAGCCCCAGCATTTT. It translates to CASSQEGLGGGGHVNQPQHF.

This clonotype was seen a few times. This chain uses TRBV11-2 with TRBJ2-7; 11 bases match TRBD2. This CDR3 has 15 residues. V was pared by 5 bases and J by 6 bases, with 9 bases of the junction left unmatched. Germline V gives CDR1 SGHAT, CDR2 FQNNGV. CDR3 in amino acids: CASSPIGTSGGEQYF. Here the CDR3 DNA reads TGTGCCAGCAGCCCCATAGGGACTAGCGGCGGCGAGCAGTACTTC.

The gene calls are TRBV20-1 and TRBJ1-5; the match to TRBD1 covers 10 bases. V was pared by 5 bases and J by 8 bases, with 15 bases of the junction left unmatched. The germline gives CDR1 DFQATT, CDR2 SNEGSKA (reference sequence). This CDR3 has 16 residues. The CDR3 DNA sequence: TGCAGTGCTGGCCGCGGACAGGGGGGTCTTCTCAAGCCCCAGCATTTT. Its translation is CSAGRGQGGLLKPQHF.

In this sample, this clonotype turned up many times. The chain is built from TRBV20-1 and TRBJ2-2; no clear D. Germline assignment: CDR1 DFQATT and CDR2 SNEGSKA (reference sequence). V shed 3 bases and J shed 4 bases, with 9 bases lying between them. The CDR3 length is 13 residues. CDR3 protein: CSARAGFTGELFF. The CDR3 DNA reads TGCAGTGCTAGGGCCGGATTCACCGGGGAGCTGTTTTTT.

This clonotype has a handful of counts. V and J are TRBV6-5 and TRBJ1-2, with D unclear. Germline-derived CDR1 and CDR2 are MNHEY and SVGAGI. The CDR3 spans 13 residues. V was cut by 2 bases and J by 1 base, with 5 bases left in between. CDR3 loop: CASSYTSNYGYTF. Written as DNA, the CDR3 is TGTGCCAGCAGTTACACGAGTAACTATGGCTACACCTTC.

In this sample, this clonotype turned up a few times. This chain joins TRBV27 and TRBJ2-5; the D is unclear. Germline CDR1 MNHEY, CDR2 SMNVEV (reference sequence). The CDR3 sequence is 13 residues long. Trimming left V 3 bases short and J 1 base short, with 6 bases between. The CDR3 sequence is CASSFRIQETQYF. CDR3 sequence (DNA): TGTGCCAGCAGTTTTAGGATCCAAGAGACCCAGTACTTC.

The chain joins TRBV20-1 to TRBJ1-1; D not certain. This CDR3 region has 14 residues. Germline V gene lookup returns CDR1 DFQATT and CDR2 SNEGSKA (reference sequence). With 2 bases removed from V and 1 base from J, the gap between germline ends came to 11 bases. CDR3 DNA sequence: TGCAGTGCTAGATTGCTACATAGGAACACTGAAGCTTTCTTT. As protein: CSARLLHRNTEAFF.

The V call is TRBV9, the J call TRBJ1-2, with D possibly matching TRBD1 (6 bases). The germline gives CDR1 SGDLS, CDR2 YYNGEE. The CDR3 runs 13 residues. The germline V and J ends were trimmed by 8 bases and 4 bases, with 15 bases remaining between them. CDR3 nucleotide sequence: TGTGCCAGTAACAGGGATGGTAGCTATGGCTACACCTTC. It specifies CASNRDGSYGYTF.

The chain combines TRBV1 with TRBJ2-1; the table's D gene call, TRBD1, was not cross checked with the DNA. TRBV1 is an annotated pseudogene. CDR3 length: 15 amino acids. CDR3 DNA: TGCACCAGCAGAACGACAGTCATCTCCTACAATGAGCAGTTCTTC. Encoded protein: CTSRTTVISYNEQFF.

Only a few counts were recorded for this clonotype. A junction boundary mismatches the germline segment, possibly from a read error. The chain is built from TRBV28 and TRBJ2-5, with TRBD2 matching 7 bases. This CDR3 has 12 amino acids. Germline values: CDR1 MDHEN, CDR2 SYDVKM. CDR3 residues: CASSPRRETQRF. The CDR3 nucleotides are TGTGCCAGCAGTCCTCGGCGGGAGACCCAGCGCTTC. The full variable domain, its missing parts supplied by reference TRBV28 and TRBJ2-5, is DVKVTQSSRYLVKRTGEKVFLECVQDMDHENMFWYRQDPGLGLRLIYFSYDVKMKEKGDIPEGYSVSREKKERFSLILESASTNQTSMYLCASSPRRETQRFGPGTRLLVL.

This clonotype was seen many times. The chain uses TRBV10-3 and TRBJ2-5; 12 bases agree with TRBD2. Germline lookup yields CDR1 ENHRY and CDR2 SYGVKD. CDR3 length: 15 amino acids. V dropped 10 bases and J dropped 1; count of bases not matched to a gene: 7. CDR3 sequence reads: CASLPSGGAQETQYF. DNA for the CDR3: TGTGCCAGCCTCCCTAGCGGGGGGGCCCAAGAGACCCAGTACTTC.

The rearrangement links TRBV30 to TRBJ1-2, with TRBD1 as a possible D gene (6 bases). The CDR3 contains 14 residues. Germline V gene data show CDR1 as GTSNPN and CDR2 as SVGIG (reference sequence). V shed 5 bases and J shed 0 bases, with 13 bases lying between them. The CDR3 reads CAWGRGGTNYGYTF. The CDR3 coding sequence is TGTGCCTGGGGGAGGGGGGGCACTAACTATGGCTACACCTTC.